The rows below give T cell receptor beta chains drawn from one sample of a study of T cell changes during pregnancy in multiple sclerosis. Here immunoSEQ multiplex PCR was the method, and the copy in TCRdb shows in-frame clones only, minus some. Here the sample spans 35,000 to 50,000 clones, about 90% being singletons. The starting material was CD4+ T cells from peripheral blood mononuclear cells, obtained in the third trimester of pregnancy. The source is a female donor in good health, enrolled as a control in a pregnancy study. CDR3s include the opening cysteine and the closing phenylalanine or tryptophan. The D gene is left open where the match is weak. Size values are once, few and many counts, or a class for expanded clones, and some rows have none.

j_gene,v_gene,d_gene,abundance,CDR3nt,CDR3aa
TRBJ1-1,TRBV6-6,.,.,TGTGCCAGCATCGACAGGTTCTTCATGAACACTGAAGCTTTCTTT,CASIDRFFMNTEAFF
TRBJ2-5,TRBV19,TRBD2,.,TGTGCCAGTAGTATCATGAGCGGTCGGGGGGTAAAGACCCAGTACTTC,CASSIMSGRGVKTQYF
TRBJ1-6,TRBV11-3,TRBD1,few,TGTGCCAGCAGCGAGATCACAGGGGCACCCCTCCACTTT,CASSEITGAPLHF
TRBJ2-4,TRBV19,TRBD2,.,TGTGCCAGTAGTACTGGGGGGCGGGAGGGTAACATTCAGTACTTC,CASSTGGREGNIQYF
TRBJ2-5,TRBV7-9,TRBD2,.,TGTGCCAGCAGCTGGCGGACTAGCGGGGCCAGGGAGACCCAGTACTTC,CASSWRTSGARETQYF
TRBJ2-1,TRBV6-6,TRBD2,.,TGTGCCAGTCTTCTAGCGGGAGCGAATGAGCAGTTCTTC,CASLLAGANEQFF
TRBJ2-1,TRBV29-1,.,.,TGCAGCGTTGATGGGTTCCGGGGGTTTAATGAGCAGTTCTTC,CSVDGFRGFNEQFF
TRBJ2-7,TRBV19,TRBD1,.,TGTGCCAGTAGTTACCAACAGGGGCCCTACGAGCAGTACTTC,CASSYQQGPYEQYF
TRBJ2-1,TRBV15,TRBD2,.,TGTGCCACCAGCAGGATCGGACTAGCGGGGCACCGGGGTGAGCAGTTCTTC,CATSRIGLAGHRGEQFF
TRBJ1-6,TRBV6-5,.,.,TGTGCCAGCAACAATGGTGGGGGCTTAGGTTCACCCCTCCACTTT,CASNNGGGLGSPLHF
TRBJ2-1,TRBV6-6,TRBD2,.,TGTGCCAGCAGGCGGCGGGAGGGCCTTTTTAATGAGCAGTTCTTC,CASRRREGLFNEQFF
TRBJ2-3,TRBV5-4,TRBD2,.,TGTGCCAGCAGCTCGCAGACTAGCGGGGGGTACACAGATACGCAGTATTTT,CASSSQTSGGYTDTQYF
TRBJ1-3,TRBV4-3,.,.,TGCGCCAGCAGCCATTACCTCCGGGGTATTGGAAACACCATATATTTT,CASSHYLRGIGNTIYF
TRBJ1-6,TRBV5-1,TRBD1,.,TGCGCCAGCAGCTCCCTGGGGACAGGGGGCGCGTCCTATAATTCACCCCTCCACTTT,CASSSLGTGGASYNSPLHF
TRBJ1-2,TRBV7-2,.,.,TGTGCCAGCAGCCCAATGGAGGCGGGGTATGGCTACACCTTC,CASSPMEAGYGYTF
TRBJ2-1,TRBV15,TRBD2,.,TGTGCCACCAGCGGACTAGCGGGAGGCACCTACAATGAGCAGTTCTTC,CATSGLAGGTYNEQFF
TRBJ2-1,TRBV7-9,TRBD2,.,TGTGCCAGCAGGCCGACTAGCGGGAAAACCTCGGAGCAGTTCTTC,CASRPTSGKTSEQFF
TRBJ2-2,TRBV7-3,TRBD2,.,TGTGCCAGCAGCTTAGGGCTAGCGGGAGGCTACACCGGGGAGCTGTTTTTT,CASSLGLAGGYTGELFF
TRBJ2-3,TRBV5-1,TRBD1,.,TGCGCCAGCAGCTCGGACAGGGCCCCCCGGGATACGCAGTATTTT,CASSSDRAPRDTQYF
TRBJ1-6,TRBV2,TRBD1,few,TGTGCCAGCACCGACTTACAGGGGAATTCACCCCTCCACTTT,CASTDLQGNSPLHF
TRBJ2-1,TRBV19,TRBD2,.,TGTGCCAGTAGTACTTTGGGACTAGCGGATTTCTCCTACAATGAGCAGTTCTTC,CASSTLGLADFSYNEQFF
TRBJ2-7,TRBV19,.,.,TGTGCCAGTAGTATAGGACTCCTGGACGAGCAGTACTTC,CASSIGLLDEQYF